This T cell receptor beta chain came from a study of tumor-infiltrating lymphocytes in oesophageal squamous cell carcinoma. From germline, CDR1 is MNHNS and CDR2 SASEGT. Between the trimmed V and J ends, which lost 6 bases and 0 bases, there was a span of 9 bases. This CDR3 has 14 residues. The sample holds a few counts of this clonotype. In TCRdb, the PCR reads were re-called with MiXCR into one record per CDR3 protein. The sample includes about 21,000 distinct CDR3 sequences, less than 45% seen only once; the top ten take about 40%. Specimen: esophageal tumor tissue. The chain links TRBV6-1 to TRBJ2-1; TRBD2 is a possible D gene (5 bases). This sequence originates from a male donor with esophageal squamous cell carcinoma. The CDR3 region is CASRVEGSYNEQFF. The CDR3 coding sequence is TGTGCCAGCAGGGTAGAGGGCTCCTACAATGAGCAGTTCTTC.